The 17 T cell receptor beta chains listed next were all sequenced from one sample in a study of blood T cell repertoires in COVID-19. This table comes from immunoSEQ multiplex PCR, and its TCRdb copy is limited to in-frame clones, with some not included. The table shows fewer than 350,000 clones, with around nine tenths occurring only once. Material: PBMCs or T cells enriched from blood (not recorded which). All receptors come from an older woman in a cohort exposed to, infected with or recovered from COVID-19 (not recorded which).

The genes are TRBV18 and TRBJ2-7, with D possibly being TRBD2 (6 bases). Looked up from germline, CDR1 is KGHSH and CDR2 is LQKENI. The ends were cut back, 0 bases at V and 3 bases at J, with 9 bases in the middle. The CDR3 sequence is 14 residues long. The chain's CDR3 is CASSPPVGSYEQYF. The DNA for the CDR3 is TGTGCCAGCTCACCACCCGTCGGGAGCTACGAGCAGTACTTC.

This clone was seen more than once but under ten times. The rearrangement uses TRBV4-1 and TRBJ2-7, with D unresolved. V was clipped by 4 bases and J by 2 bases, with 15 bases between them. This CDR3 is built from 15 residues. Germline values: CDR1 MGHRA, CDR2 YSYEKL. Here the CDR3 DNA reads TGCGCCAGCAGCCCCATGAACCGTACTACCTACGAGCAGTACTTC. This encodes CASSPMNRTTYEQYF.

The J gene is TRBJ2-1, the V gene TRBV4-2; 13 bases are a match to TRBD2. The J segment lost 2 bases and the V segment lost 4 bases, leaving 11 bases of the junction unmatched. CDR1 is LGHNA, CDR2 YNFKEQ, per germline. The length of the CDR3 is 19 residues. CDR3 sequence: CASSRFTSGRGGPYNEQFF. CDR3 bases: TGTGCCAGCAGCCGGTTTACTAGCGGGAGGGGGGGCCCCTACAATGAGCAGTTCTTC.

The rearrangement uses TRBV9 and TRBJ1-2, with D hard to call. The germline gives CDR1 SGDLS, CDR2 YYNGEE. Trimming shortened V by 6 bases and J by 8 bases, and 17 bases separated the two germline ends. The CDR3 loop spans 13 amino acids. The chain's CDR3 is CASNSFLGQGYTF. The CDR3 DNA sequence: TGTGCCAGCAACTCATTCCTTGGGCAAGGCTACACCTTC.

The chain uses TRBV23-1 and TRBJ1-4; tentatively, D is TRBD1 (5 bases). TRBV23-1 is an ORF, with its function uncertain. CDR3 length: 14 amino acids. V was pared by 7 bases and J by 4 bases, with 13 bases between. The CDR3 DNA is TGCGCCAGCAACCAAACAGGTTATAATGAAAAACTGTTTTTT. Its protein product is CASNQTGYNEKLFF.

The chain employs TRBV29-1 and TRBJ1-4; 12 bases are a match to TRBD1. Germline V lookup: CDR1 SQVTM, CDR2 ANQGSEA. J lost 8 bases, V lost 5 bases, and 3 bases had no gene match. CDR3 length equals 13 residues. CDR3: CSVSGQGAEKLFF. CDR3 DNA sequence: TGCAGCGTTTCGGGACAGGGGGCGGAAAAACTGTTTTTT.

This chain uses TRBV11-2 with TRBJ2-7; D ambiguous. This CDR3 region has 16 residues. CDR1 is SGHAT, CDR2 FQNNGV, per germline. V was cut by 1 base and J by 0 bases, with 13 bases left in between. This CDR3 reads CASSLGAWASSYEQYF. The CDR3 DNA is TGTGCCAGCAGCTTAGGTGCCTGGGCGAGCTCCTACGAGCAGTACTTC.

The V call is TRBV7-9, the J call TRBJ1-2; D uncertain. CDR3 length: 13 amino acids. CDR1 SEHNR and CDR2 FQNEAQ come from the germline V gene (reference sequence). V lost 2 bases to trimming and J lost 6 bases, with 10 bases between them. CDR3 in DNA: TGTGCCAGCAGCTTATCTTCAGTGGATGGCTACACCTTC. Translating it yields CASSLSSVDGYTF. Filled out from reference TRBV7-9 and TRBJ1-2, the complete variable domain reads DTGVSQNPRHKITKRGQNVTFRCDPISEHNRLYWYRQTLGQGPEFLTYFQNEAQLEKSRLLSDRFSAERPKGSFSTLEIQRTEQGDSAMYLCASSLSSVDGYTFGSGTRLTVV.

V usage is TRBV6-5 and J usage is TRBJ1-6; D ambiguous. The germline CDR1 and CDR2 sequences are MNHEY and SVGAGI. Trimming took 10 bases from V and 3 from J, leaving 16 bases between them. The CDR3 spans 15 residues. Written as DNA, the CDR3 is TGTGCCACCACGGACGGAGGAGTCTATAATTCACCCCTCCACTTT. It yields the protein CATTDGGVYNSPLHF.

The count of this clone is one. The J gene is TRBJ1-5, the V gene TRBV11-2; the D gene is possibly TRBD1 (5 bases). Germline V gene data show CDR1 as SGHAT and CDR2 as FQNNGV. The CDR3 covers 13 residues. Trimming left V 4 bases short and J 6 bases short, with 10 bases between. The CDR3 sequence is CASSSGRGQPQHF. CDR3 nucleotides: TGTGCCAGCAGCTCCGGTAGGGGTCAGCCCCAGCATTTT.

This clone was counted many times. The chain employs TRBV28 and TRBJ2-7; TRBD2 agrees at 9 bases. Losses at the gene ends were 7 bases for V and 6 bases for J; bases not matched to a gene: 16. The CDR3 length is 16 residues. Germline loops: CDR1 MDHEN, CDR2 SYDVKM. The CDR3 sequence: CASTLAPGSGRSEQYF. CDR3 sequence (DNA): TGTGCCAGCACCTTGGCCCCTGGAAGCGGGAGGAGCGAGCAGTACTTC. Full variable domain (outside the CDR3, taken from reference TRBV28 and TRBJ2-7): DVKVTQSSRYLVKRTGEKVFLECVQDMDHENMFWYRQDPGLGLRLIYFSYDVKMKEKGDIPEGYSVSREKKERFSLILESASTNQTSMYLCASTLAPGSGRSEQYFGPGTRLTVT.

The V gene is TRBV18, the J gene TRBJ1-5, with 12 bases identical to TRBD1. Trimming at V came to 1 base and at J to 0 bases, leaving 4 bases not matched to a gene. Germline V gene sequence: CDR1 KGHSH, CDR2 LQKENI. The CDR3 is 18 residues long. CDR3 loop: CASSPRGTGGSSNQPQHF. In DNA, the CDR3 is TGTGCCAGCTCACCACGTGGGACAGGGGGCTCTAGCAATCAGCCCCAGCATTTT.

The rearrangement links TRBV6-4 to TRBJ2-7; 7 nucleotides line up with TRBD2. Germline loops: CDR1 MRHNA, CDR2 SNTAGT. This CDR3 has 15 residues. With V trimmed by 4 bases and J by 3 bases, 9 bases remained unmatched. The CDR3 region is CASSVGAGRGYEQYF. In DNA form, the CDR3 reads TGTGCCAGCAGTGTTGGAGCGGGAAGGGGCTACGAGCAGTACTTC.

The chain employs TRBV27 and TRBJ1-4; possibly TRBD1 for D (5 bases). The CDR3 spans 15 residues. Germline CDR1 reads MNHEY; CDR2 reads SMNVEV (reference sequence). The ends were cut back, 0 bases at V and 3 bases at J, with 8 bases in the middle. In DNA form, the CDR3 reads TGTGCCAGCAGTTTATCGGGGGGGGCTAATGAAAAACTGTTTTTT. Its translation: CASSLSGGANEKLFF. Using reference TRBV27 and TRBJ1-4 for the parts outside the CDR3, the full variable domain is EAQVTQNPRYLITVTGKKLTVTCSQNMNHEYMSWYRQDPGLGLRQIYYSMNVEVTDKGDVPEGYKVSRKEKRNFPLILESPSPNQTSLYFCASSLSGGANEKLFFGSGTQLSVL.

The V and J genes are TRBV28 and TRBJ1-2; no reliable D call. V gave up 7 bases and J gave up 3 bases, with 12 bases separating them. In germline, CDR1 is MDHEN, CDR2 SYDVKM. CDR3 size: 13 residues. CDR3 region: CASTVGRDYGYTF. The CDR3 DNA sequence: TGTGCCAGCACTGTCGGTCGGGACTATGGCTACACCTTC.

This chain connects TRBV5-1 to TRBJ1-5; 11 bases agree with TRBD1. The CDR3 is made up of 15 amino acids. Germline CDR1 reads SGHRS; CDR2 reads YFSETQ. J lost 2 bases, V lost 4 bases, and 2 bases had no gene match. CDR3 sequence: CASSRTGGGNQPQHF. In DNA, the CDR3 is TGCGCCAGCAGCCGGACAGGGGGCGGCAATCAGCCCCAGCATTTT.

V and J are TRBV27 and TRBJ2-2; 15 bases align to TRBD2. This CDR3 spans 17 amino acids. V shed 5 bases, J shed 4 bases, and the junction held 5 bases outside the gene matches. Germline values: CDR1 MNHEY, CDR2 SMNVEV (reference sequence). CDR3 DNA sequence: TGTGCCAGCAGTCGAGGACTAGCGGGAGGGGGCACCGGGGAGCTGTTTTTT. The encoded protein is CASSRGLAGGGTGELFF.